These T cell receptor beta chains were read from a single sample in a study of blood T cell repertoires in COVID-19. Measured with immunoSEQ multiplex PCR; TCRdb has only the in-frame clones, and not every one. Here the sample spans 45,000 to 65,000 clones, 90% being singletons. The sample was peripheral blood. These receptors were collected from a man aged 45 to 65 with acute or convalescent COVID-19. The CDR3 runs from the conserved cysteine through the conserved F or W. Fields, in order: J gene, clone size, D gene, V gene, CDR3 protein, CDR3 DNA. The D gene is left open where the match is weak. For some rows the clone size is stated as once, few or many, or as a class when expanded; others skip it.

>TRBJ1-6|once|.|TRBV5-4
CASSPEGVNNSPLHF
TGTGCCAGCAGCCCCGAGGGGGTGAATAATTCACCCCTCCACTTT
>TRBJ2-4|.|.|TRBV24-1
CATSDPTTGARGDIQYF
TGTGCCACCAGTGATCCCACGACAGGGGCCCGGGGGGACATTCAGTACTTC
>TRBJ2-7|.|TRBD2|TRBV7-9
CASSRDNPGLGTYEQYF
TGTGCCAGCTCCCGGGACAACCCGGGACTAGGGACTTACGAGCAGTACTTC
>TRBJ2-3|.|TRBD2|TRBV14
CASSQDMSGRATDTQYF
TGTGCCAGCAGCCAAGATATGAGCGGGAGGGCCACAGATACGCAGTATTTT
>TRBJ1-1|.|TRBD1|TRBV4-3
CASSQGPGQPFF
TGCGCCAGCAGCCAAGGACCGGGACAGCCTTTCTTT
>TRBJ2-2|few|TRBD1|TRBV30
CAWRRDRGNTGELFF
TGTGCCTGGAGGAGGGACAGGGGTAACACCGGGGAGCTGTTTTTT
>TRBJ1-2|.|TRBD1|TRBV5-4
CASSPGQGPGYTF
TGTGCCAGCAGCCCGGGACAGGGGCCTGGCTACACCTTC
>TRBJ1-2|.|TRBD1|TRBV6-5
CASKVQGASGYTF
TGTGCCAGCAAGGTACAGGGGGCATCTGGCTACACCTTC
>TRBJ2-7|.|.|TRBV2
CASNRDYF
TGTGCCAGCAACAGGGATTACTTC
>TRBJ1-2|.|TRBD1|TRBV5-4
CASSRAGQGLANYGYTF
TGTGCCAGCAGCCGAGCTGGACAGGGCCTAGCTAACTATGGCTACACCTTC
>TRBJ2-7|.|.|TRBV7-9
CASSLAQTEQYF
TGTGCCAGCAGCTTAGCTCAGACTGAGCAGTACTTC
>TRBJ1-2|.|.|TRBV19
CASLGTSNYGYTF
TGTGCCTCACTAGGAACCTCTAACTATGGCTACACCTTC
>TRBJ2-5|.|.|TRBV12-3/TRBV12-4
CASSLSGETQYF
TGTGCCAGCAGTTTATCCGGGGAGACCCAGTACTTC
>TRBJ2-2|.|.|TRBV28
CAAKDRPPNTGELFF
TGTGCCGCAAAAGACAGGCCACCGAACACCGGGGAGCTGTTTTTT
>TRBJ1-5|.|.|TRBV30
CAWSAGAGSNQPQHF
TGTGCCTGGAGCGCAGGGGCTGGTAGCAATCAGCCCCAGCATTTT
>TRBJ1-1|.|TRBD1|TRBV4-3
CASSLEWAGGDGMNTEAFF
TGCGCCAGCAGCCTAGAATGGGCAGGGGGAGATGGCATGAACACTGAAGCTTTCTTT